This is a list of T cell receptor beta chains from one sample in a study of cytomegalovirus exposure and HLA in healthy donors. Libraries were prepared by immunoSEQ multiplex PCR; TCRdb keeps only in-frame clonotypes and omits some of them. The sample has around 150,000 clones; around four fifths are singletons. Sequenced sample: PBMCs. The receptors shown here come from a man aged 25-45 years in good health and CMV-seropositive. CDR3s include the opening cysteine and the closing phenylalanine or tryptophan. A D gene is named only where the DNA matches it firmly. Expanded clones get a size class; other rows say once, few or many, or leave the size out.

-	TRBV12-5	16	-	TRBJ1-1	TGTGCTAGTGGTCCGGGGGGGTCCGCCGGGAACACTGAAGCTTTCTTT	CASGPGGSAGNTEAFF
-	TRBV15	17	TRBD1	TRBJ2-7	TGTGCCACCAGCAGAGATATGGGACAGGGTTCTTCCTACGAGCAGTACTTC	CATSRDMGQGSSYEQYF
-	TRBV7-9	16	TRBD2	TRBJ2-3	TGTGCCAGCAGCCCAACTCTAGCGGGAGTCGCAGATACGCAGTATTTT	CASSPTLAGVADTQYF
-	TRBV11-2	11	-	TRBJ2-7	TGTGCCAGCAGCTTATCGGGTACGGCGTACTTC	CASSLSGTAYF
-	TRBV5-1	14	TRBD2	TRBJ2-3	TGCGCCAGCAGCTTGGGGGACTACACAGATACGCAGTATTTT	CASSLGDYTDTQYF
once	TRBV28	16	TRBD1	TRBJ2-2	TGTGCCAGCAGTAAAGGGGGCAGCGCGAACACCGGGGAGCTGTTTTTT	CASSKGGSANTGELFF
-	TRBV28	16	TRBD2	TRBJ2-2	TGTGCCAGCAGTTTGATCGGGGGGGACATCACCGGGGAGCTGTTTTTT	CASSLIGGDITGELFF
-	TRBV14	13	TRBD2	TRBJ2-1	TGTGCCAGCAGCCGGCCGGGAGGGAATGAGCAGTTCTTC	CASSRPGGNEQFF
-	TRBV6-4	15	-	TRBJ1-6	TGTGCCAGCAGCGCCCAGGGACACCCTAATTCACCCCTCCACTTT	CASSAQGHPNSPLHF
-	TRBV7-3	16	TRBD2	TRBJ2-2	TGTGCCAGCAGGAGAGGCGGGGGGCCCGTCACCGGGGAGCTGTTTTTT	CASRRGGGPVTGELFF
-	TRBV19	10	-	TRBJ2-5	TGTGCCAGTGGTCGGGAGACCCAGTACTTC	CASGRETQYF
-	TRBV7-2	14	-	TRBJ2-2	TGTGCCACGAGAGGAGGCCCGAACACCGGGGAGCTGTTTTTT	CATRGGPNTGELFF
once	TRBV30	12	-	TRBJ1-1	TGTGCCTGGAGTGTAGGGCGGGGTGAAGCTTTCTTT	CAWSVGRGEAFF
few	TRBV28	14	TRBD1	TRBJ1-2	TGTGCCAGCAGCTCCGGGACAGGTGCTGGGGGCTACACCTTC	CASSSGTGAGGYTF
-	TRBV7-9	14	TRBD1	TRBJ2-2	TGTGCCAGCAGTTTGACAGGGGTTACCGGGGAGCTGTTTTTT	CASSLTGVTGELFF
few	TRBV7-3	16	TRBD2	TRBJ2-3	TGTGCCAGCAGCTCCTCTAGCGGGGATAGCACAGATACGCAGTATTTT	CASSSSSGDSTDTQYF
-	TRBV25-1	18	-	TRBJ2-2	TGTGCCAGCAGTGACGGGACTCACACTTTGGGGGTCACCGGGGAGCTGTTTTTT	CASSDGTHTLGVTGELFF
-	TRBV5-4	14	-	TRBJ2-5	TGTGCCAGCAGCCCTGGCTTAAGCGGGGAGACCCAGTACTTC	CASSPGLSGETQYF
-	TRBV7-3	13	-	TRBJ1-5	TGTGCCAGCTCCCTTAGTCCCAATCAGCCCCAGCATTTT	CASSLSPNQPQHF
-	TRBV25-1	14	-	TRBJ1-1	TGTGCCAGCAGTGAATGGGGGGGACGCACTGAAGCTTTCTTT	CASSEWGGRTEAFF
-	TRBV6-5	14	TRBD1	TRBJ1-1	TGTGCCAGCATCCCGACAGGGCTGAACACTGAAGCTTTCTTT	CASIPTGLNTEAFF
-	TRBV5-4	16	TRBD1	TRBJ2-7	TGTGCCAGCAGCCAATGGGGGACAGGGATAGCCTACGAGCAGTACTTC	CASSQWGTGIAYEQYF
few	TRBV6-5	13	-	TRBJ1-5	TGTGCCAGCAGTGATATGGGGGCTCAGCCCCAGCATTTT	CASSDMGAQPQHF
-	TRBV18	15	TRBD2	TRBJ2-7	TGTGCCAGCTCACCCGGGCGGGAGAAGGGCCACGAGCAGTACTTC	CASSPGREKGHEQYF
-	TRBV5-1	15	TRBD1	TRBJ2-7	TGCGCCAGCAGCCCGGGCGACAGGGGCGGTGACGAGCAGTACTTC	CASSPGDRGGDEQYF
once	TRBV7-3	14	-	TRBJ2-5	TGTGCCAGCAGCCCACAGGGTACCCAAGAGACCCAGTACTTC	CASSPQGTQETQYF
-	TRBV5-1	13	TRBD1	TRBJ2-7	TGCGCCAGCAGCGAGGGACAGAACTACGAGCAGTACTTC	CASSEGQNYEQYF
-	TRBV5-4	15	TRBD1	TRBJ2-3	TGTGCCAGCAGCTGGGACAGGGTTGGCACAGATACGCAGTATTTT	CASSWDRVGTDTQYF
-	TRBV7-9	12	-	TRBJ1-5	TGTGCCAGCAGCCAGGGGCATCAGCCCCAGCATTTT	CASSQGHQPQHF